The clone carrying this T cell receptor (beta chain) occurred a few times. This sample is part of a study of T-cell reconstitution after alpha-beta-depleted transplantation in children. Germline V CDR1 and CDR2: SGHVS, FQNEAQ. The CDR3 extends over 18 amino acids. V lost 2 bases to trimming and J lost 12 bases, with 30 bases between them. Unique molecular identifiers were built into the TCRbeta library. TCRdb itself ran the PCR reads through MiXCR, one entry per CDR3 protein. The repertoire holds 90,000 to 95,000 distinct CDR3 sequences, 12% seen once, with approximately 14% in the top ten. J is TRBJ2-3 and V is TRBV7-8; TRBD1 might be the D (7 bases). The sequence was collected from a human donor who donated a stem cell graft to a child with inherited bone marrow failure. This specimen was PBMCs from the stem cell graft donor, taken from the stem cell graft. The CDR3 reads CASSLRSRGRGESMGQYF. The CDR3 DNA is TGTGCCAGCAGCTTAAGGTCTCGCGGCAGGGGGGAGTCGATGGGTCAGTATTTT.